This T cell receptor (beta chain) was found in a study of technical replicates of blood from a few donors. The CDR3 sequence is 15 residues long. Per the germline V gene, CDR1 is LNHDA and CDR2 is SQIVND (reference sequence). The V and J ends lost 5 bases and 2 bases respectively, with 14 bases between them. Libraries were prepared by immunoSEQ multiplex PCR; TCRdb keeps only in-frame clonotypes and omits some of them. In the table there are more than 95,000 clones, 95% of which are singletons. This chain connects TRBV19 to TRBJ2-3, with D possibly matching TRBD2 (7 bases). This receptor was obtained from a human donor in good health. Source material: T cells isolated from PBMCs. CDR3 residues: CASSVGGRVTDTQYF. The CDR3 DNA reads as TGTGCCAGTAGTGTCGGGGGGCGGGTCACAGATACGCAGTATTTT. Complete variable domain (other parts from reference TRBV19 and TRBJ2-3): DGGITQSPKYLFRKEGQNVTLSCEQNLNHDAMYWYRQDPGQGLRLIYYSQIVNDFQKGDIAEGYSVSREKKESFPLTVTSAQKNPTAFYLCASSVGGRVTDTQYFGPGTRLTVL.